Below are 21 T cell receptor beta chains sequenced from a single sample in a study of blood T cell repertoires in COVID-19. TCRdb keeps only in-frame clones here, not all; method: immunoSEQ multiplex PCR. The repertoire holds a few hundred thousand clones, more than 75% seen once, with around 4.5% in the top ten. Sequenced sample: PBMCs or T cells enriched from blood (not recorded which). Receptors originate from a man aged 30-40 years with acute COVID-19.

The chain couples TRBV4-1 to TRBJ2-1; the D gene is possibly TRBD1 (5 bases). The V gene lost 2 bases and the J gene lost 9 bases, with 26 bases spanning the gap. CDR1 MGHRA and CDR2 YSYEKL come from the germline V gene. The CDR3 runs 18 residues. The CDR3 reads CASSQQGQGYRLAVEQFF. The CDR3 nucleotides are TGCGCCAGCAGCCAACAAGGGCAGGGCTACCGCTTAGCAGTTGAGCAGTTCTTC.

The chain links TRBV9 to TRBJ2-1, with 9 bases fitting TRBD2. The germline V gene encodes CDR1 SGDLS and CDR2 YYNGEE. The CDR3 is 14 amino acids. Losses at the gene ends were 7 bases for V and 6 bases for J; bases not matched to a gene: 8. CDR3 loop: CASAGGTFPNEQFF. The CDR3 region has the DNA TGTGCCAGCGCGGGGGGGACCTTCCCCAATGAGCAGTTCTTC.

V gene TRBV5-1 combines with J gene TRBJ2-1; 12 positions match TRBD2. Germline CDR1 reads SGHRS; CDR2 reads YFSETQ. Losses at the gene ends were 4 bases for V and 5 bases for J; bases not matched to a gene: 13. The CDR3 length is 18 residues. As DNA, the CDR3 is TGCGCCAGCAGCCCAAGGACTAGCGGGGCGCTGAGCAACAATGAGCAGTTCTTC. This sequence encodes CASSPRTSGALSNNEQFF.

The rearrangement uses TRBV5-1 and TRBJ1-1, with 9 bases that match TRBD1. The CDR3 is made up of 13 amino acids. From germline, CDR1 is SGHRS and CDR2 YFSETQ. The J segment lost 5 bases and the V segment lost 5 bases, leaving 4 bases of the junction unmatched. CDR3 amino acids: CASRGQGETEAFF. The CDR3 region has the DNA TGCGCCAGCAGGGGACAGGGAGAAACTGAAGCTTTCTTT.

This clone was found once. The CDR3: CASSLGQGVPGELFF. The CDR3 nucleotides are TGTGCCAGCAGCTTAGGACAGGGGGTTCCCGGGGAGCTGTTTTTT. The J gene is TRBJ2-2, the V gene TRBV7-3; TRBD1 matches at 10 bases. The CDR3 contains 15 residues. The V gene end was trimmed by 2 bases and the J gene end by 6 bases; junction bases not matched to a gene: 3. From germline, CDR1 is SGHTA and CDR2 FQGTGA.

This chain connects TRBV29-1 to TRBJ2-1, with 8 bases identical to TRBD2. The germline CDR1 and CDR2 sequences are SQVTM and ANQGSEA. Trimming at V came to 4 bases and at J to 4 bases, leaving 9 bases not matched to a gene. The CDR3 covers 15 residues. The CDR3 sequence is CSVGRSGGQYNEQFF. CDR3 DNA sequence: TGCAGCGTTGGAAGGTCGGGGGGGCAGTACAATGAGCAGTTCTTC.

CDR3 residues: CASSQGSGRGDYGYTF. In DNA, the CDR3 is TGCGCCAGCAGCCAAGGATCAGGGAGGGGAGACTATGGCTACACCTTC. The chain links TRBV4-1 to TRBJ1-2; D possibly corresponds to TRBD1 (5 bases). The V end lost 1 base, the J end lost 3 bases, and 15 bases lay between the germline ends. The CDR3 covers 16 residues. The germline CDR1 and CDR2 sequences are MGHRA and YSYEKL.

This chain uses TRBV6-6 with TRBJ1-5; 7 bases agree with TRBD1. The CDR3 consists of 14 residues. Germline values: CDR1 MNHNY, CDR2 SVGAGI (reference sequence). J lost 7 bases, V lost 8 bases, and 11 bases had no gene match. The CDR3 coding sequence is TGTGCCAGCGAATACCACAGGGGCCTACAGCCCCAGCATTTT. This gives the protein CASEYHRGLQPQHF.

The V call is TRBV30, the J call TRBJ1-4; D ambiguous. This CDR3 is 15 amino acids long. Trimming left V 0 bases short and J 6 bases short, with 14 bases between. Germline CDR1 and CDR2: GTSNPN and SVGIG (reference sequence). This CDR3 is CAWSVQVGDYEKLFF. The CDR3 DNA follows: TGTGCCTGGAGTGTACAAGTCGGGGATTATGAAAAACTGTTTTTT.

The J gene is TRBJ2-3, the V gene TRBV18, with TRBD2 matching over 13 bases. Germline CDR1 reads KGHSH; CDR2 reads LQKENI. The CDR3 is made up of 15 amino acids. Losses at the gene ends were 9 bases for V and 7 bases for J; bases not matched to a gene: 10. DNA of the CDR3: TGTGCCAGTACCGGGACTAGCGGGAAATGGAATACGCAGTATTTT. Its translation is CASTGTSGKWNTQYF.

CDR3: CATLEDSISGNTIYF. The CDR3 DNA is TGTGCCACCCTAGAAGACAGCATCTCTGGAAACACCATATATTTT. The chain employs TRBV28 and TRBJ1-3, with a possible D match to TRBD1 (5 bases). CDR1 is MDHEN and CDR2 is SYDVKM in the germline V gene. The CDR3 is made up of 15 amino acids. V lost 10 bases and J lost 0, with 16 bases in between. The full variable domain, its missing parts supplied by reference TRBV28 and TRBJ1-3, is DVKVTQSSRYLVKRTGEKVFLECVQDMDHENMFWYRQDPGLGLRLIYFSYDVKMKEKGDIPEGYSVSREKKERFSLILESASTNQTSMYLCATLEDSISGNTIYFGEGSWLTVV.

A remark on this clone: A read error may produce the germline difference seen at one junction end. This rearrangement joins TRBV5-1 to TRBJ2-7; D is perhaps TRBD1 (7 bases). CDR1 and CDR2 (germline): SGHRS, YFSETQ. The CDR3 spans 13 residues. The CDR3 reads CASSIGGGRGPHF. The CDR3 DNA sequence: TGCGCCAGCAGCATCGGAGGGGGCAGGGGTCCGCACTTC.

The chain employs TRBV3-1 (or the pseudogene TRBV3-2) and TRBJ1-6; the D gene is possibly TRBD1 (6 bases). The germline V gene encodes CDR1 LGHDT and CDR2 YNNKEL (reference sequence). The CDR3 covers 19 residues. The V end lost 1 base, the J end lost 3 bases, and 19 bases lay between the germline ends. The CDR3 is CASSQVGRQDGLYNSPLHF. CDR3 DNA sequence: TGTGCCAGCAGCCAAGTGGGGAGACAGGACGGTCTCTATAATTCACCCCTCCACTTT.

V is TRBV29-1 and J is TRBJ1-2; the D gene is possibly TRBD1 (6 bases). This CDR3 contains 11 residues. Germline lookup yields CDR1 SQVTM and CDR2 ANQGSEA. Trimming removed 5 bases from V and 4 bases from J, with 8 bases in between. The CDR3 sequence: CSVLQGYGYTF. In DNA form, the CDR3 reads TGCAGCGTTCTACAGGGCTATGGCTACACCTTC. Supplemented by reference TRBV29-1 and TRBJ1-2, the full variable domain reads SAVISQKPSRDICQRGTSLTIQCQVDSQVTMMFWYRQQPGQSLTLIATANQGSEATYESGFVIDKFPISRPNLTFSTLTVSNMSPEDSSIYLCSVLQGYGYTFGSGTRLTVV.

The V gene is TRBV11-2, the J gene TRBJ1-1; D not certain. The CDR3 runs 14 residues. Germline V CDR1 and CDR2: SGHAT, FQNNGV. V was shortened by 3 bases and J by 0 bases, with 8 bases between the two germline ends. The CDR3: CASSFPQVNTEAFF. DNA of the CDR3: TGTGCCAGCAGCTTTCCGCAGGTGAACACTGAAGCTTTCTTT.

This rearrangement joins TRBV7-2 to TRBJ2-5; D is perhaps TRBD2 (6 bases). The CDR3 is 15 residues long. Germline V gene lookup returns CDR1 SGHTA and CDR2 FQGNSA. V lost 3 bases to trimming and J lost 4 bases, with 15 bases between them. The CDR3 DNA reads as TGTGCCAGCAGCTTTAACGGGGGAGACACAGAGACCCAGTACTTC. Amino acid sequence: CASSFNGGDTETQYF.

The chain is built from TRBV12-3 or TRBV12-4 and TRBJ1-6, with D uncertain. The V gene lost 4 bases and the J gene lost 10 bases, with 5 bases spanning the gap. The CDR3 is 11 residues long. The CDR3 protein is CASSSGSPLHF. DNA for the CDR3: TGTGCCAGCAGTTCAGGATCACCCCTCCACTTT.

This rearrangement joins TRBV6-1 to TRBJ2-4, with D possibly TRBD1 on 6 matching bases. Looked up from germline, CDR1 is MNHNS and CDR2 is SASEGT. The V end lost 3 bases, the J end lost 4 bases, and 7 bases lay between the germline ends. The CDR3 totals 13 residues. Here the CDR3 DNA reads TGTGCCAGCAGTGACGGACAGAAAAACATTCAGTACTTC. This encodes CASSDGQKNIQYF.

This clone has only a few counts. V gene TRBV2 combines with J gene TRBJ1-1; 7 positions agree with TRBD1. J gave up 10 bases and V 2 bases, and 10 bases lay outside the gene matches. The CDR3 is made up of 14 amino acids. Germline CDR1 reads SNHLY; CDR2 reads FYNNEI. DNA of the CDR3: TGTGCCAGCAGTGAATCGGGAGGGGGCGGCGGAGCTTTCTTT. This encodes CASSESGGGGGAFF.

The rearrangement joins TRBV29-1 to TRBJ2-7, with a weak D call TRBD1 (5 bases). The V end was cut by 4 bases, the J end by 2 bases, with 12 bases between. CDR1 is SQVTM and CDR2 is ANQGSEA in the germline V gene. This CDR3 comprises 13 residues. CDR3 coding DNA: TGCAGCGTTGGGGGCAGGGTGGCCTACGAGCAGTACTTC. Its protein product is CSVGGRVAYEQYF.

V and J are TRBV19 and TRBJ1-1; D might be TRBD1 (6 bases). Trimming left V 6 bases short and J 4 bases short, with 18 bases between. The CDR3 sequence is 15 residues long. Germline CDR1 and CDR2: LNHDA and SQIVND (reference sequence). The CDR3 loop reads CASRLTGIVSTEAFF. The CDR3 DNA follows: TGTGCCAGTAGGCTAACAGGGATAGTAAGCACTGAAGCTTTCTTT.